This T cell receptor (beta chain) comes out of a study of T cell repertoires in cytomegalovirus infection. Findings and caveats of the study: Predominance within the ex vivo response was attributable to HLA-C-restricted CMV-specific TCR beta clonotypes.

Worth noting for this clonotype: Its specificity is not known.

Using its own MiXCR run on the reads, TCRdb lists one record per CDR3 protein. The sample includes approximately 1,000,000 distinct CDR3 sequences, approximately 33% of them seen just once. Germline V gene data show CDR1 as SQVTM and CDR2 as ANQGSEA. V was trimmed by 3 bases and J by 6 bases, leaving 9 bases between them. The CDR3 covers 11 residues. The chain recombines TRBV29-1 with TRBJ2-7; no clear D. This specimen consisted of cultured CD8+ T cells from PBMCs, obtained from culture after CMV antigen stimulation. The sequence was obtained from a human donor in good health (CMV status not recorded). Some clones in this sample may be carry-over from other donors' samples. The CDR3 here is CSVESTLEQYF. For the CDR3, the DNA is TGCAGCGTTGAGAGTACTCTCGAGCAGTACTTC.